The 8 T cell receptor beta chains given below trace back to one sample, sequenced in a study of cytomegalovirus exposure and HLA in healthy donors. Primers: 60 Vbeta forward and 13 Jbeta reverse. Profiled with immunoSEQ multiplex PCR; TCRdb holds only in-frame clones, not every one. The data contain about 150,000 clones, roughly 80% of them seen just once; the ten biggest clones take up approximately 2.4%. Input material: PBMCs. The receptors derive from a male donor in good health and CMV-seronegative.

V gene TRBV11-1 combines with J gene TRBJ2-1, with TRBD1 as a possible D gene (5 bases). Germline CDR1 and CDR2: SGHAT and FQDESV (reference sequence). The CDR3 length is 15 residues. V lost 4 bases and J 7 bases, leaving 17 bases between the germline ends. This chain's CDR3 is CASSSFDLQGNEQFF. The CDR3 nucleotides read TGTGCCAGCAGCTCCTTTGACTTGCAGGGAAATGAGCAGTTCTTC.

The chain is built from TRBV19 and TRBJ1-5; TRBD1 matches 8 bases. CDR1 is LNHDA, CDR2 SQIVND, per germline (reference sequence). CDR3 length: 15 residues. Trimming removed 4 bases from V and 6 bases from J; junction bases left unmatched: 8. The CDR3 region is CASSTGQGFSQPQHF. The CDR3 nucleotides read TGTGCCAGTAGTACCGGACAGGGATTCTCTCAGCCCCAGCATTTT.

The chain employs TRBV9 and TRBJ1-2; possible D gene TRBD1, 5 bases. V was shortened by 2 bases and J by 2 bases, with 10 bases between the two germline ends. The CDR3 is 14 amino acids. Germline V gene sequence: CDR1 SGDLS, CDR2 YYNGEE. CDR3 residues: CASSVVGQNYGYTF. DNA of the CDR3: TGTGCCAGCAGCGTGGTCGGACAAAACTATGGCTACACCTTC.

This chain connects TRBV19 to TRBJ2-3; 9 bases line up with TRBD1. J lost 5 bases, V lost 6 bases, and 6 bases had no gene match. Germline V gives CDR1 LNHDA, CDR2 SQIVND (reference sequence). This CDR3 region has 14 residues. The CDR3 loop reads CASRLQGAQDTQYF. DNA for the CDR3: TGTGCCAGTAGGTTACAGGGGGCCCAAGATACGCAGTATTTT.

The V gene is TRBV19, the J gene TRBJ2-4; D is possibly TRBD1 (5 bases). The germline V gene encodes CDR1 LNHDA and CDR2 SQIVND (reference sequence). V was shortened by 6 bases and J by 1 base, with 13 bases between the two germline ends. The CDR3 consists of 15 residues. CDR3 amino acids: CASRGASEAKNIQYF. The CDR3 DNA reads TGTGCCAGTAGAGGGGCCAGCGAGGCCAAAAACATTCAGTACTTC.

This clone was found a few times. The CDR3: CASSLGPIRTVGSYEQYF. CDR3 DNA: TGTGCCAGCAGCTTGGGCCCCATACGGACAGTTGGTTCCTACGAGCAGTACTTC. The chain joins TRBV5-6 to TRBJ2-7; a possible D gene is TRBD1 (6 bases). V gave up 0 bases and J gave up 1 base, with 20 bases separating them. The length of the CDR3 is 18 residues. CDR1 is SGHDT and CDR2 is YYEEEE in the germline V gene. The complete variable domain, with remaining parts taken from reference TRBV5-6 and TRBJ2-7, reads DAGVTQSPTHLIKTRGQQVTLRCSPKSGHDTVSWYQQALGQGPQFIFQYYEEEERQRGNFPDRFSGHQFPNYSSELNVNALLLGDSALYLCASSLGPIRTVGSYEQYFGPGTRLTVT.

This rearrangement joins TRBV23-1 to TRBJ2-1; a weak D match, TRBD1 (6 bases). TRBV23-1 is labeled an ORF, and its function is uncertain. V dropped 0 bases and J dropped 7 bases, with 10 bases sitting between them. There are 14 residues in the CDR3. CDR3 DNA sequence: TGCGCCAGCAGTCAATCAGGACAGCCTAATGAGCAGTTCTTC. This gives the protein CASSQSGQPNEQFF.

The chain couples TRBV9 to TRBJ2-1; 12 bases line up with TRBD1. The V and J ends lost 3 bases and 9 bases, in that order; junction bases with no gene match: 7. The CDR3 length is 15 residues. Germline CDR1 SGDLS, CDR2 YYNGEE. This chain's CDR3 is CASSAPGQGAGEQFF. CDR3 sequence (DNA): TGTGCCAGCAGCGCCCCGGGACAGGGGGCTGGTGAGCAGTTCTTC.